This T cell receptor (beta chain) was sequenced in a study of early T cells in non-severe SARS-CoV-2 infection. Overall study findings and caveats: Comparison of clonotypes with VDJdb favored anti-spike CD8 responses while missing private and CD4 specificities.

This clonotype has ten or more counts. Its specificity is unknown. Molecules of cDNA were individually given unique molecular identifiers that were attached to them. MiXCR, applied by TCRdb to the 5' RACE reads, yields one record per CDR3 protein. The sample lists 86,000 or so distinct CDR3 sequences, about 6.5% occurring once. The V gene lost 6 bases and the J gene lost 4 bases, with 12 bases spanning the gap. Germline-derived CDR1 and CDR2 are SQVTM and ANQGSEA. CDR3 length: 12 amino acids. The source of this sequence is an adult who was a healthcare worker with PCR-confirmed SARS-CoV-2 infection or an uninfected control (not recorded which). The chain links TRBV29-1 to TRBJ1-2; D perhaps matches TRBD1 (6 bases). The specimen was whole blood. The CDR3 loop is CSVLDRPYGYTF. The CDR3 nucleotides are TGCAGCGTCCTGGACAGACCCTATGGCTACACCTTC.